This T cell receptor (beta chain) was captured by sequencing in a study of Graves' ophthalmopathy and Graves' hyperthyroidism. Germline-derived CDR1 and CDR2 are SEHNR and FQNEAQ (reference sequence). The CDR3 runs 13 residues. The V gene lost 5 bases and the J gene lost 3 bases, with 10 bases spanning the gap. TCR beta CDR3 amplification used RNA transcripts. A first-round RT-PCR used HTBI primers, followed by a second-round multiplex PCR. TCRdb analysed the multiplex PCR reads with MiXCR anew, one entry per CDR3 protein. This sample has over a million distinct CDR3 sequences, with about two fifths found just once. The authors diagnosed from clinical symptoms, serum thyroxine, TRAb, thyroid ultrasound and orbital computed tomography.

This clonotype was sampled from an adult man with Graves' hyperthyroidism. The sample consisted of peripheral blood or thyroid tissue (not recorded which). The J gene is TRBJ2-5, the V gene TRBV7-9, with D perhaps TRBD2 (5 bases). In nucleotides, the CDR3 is TGTGCCAGCAGCATGGACTTAGAAGAGACCCAGTACTTC. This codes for CASSMDLEETQYF.